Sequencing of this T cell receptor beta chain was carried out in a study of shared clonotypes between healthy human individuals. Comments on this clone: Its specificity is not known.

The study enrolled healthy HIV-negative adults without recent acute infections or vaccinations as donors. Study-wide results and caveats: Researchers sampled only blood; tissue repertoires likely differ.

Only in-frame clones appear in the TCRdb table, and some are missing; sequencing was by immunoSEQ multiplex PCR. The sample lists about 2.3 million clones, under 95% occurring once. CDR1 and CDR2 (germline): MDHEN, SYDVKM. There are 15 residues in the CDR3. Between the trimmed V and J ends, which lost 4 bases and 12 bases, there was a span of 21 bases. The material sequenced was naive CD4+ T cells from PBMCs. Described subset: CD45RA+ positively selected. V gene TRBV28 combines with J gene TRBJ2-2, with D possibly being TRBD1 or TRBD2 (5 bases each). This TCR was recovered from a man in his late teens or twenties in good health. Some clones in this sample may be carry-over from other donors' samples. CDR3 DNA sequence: TGTGCCAGCAGTTCGCCCGGGACCCCCGGCTTAAAGCTGTTTTTT. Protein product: CASSSPGTPGLKLFF.